Listed here are 8 T cell receptor beta chains from one sample, sequenced in a study of response to subunit inactivated influenza vaccine. Via MiXCR, TCRdb re-called the RT-PCR reads, giving one row per CDR3 protein. Of 450,000 to 550,000 distinct CDR3 sequences in the sample, about 25% were seen once. Sequencing used CD4+ T cells sorted from PBMCs, obtained 5 days after vaccination. These TCRs come from a man aged 45-60 years who received an inactivated influenza vaccine.

This clonotype was picked up one time. This chain uses TRBV7-2 with TRBJ2-2; 7 nucleotides agree with TRBD2. J gave up 3 bases and V 11 bases, and 15 bases lay outside the gene matches. CDR1 is SGHTA and CDR2 is FQGNSA in the germline V gene. This CDR3 has 16 residues. The CDR3 spells CARSDPTSDHTGELFF. The CDR3 coding sequence is TGTGCCCGATCCGACCCTACTAGCGACCACACCGGGGAGCTGTTTTTT.

CDR3: CASSWRNPGQGKSGYTF. In DNA form, the CDR3 reads TGTGCCAGCAGTTGGAGGAATCCGGGACAGGGGAAATCTGGCTACACCTTC. The chain joins TRBV28 to TRBJ1-2; 10 bases match TRBD1. The CDR3 runs to 17 residues. The germline CDR1 and CDR2 sequences are MDHEN and SYDVKM. After removal of 4 bases from V and 7 bases from J, the junction contained 15 bases not matched to a gene.

This clonotype was picked up many times. V gene TRBV5-1 combines with J gene TRBJ1-3, with unresolved D. Trimming stripped 3 bases from V and 0 bases from J, with 13 bases between. The germline gives CDR1 SGHRS, CDR2 YFSETQ. This CDR3 has 16 residues. Here the CDR3 reads CASSSGVARSGNTIYF. The CDR3, as DNA: TGCGCCAGCAGCTCGGGTGTCGCCCGCTCTGGAAACACCATATATTTT. Supplemented by reference TRBV5-1 and TRBJ1-3, the full variable domain reads KAGVTQTPRYLIKTRGQQVTLSCSPISGHRSVSWYQQTPGQGLQFLFEYFSETQRNKGNFPGRFSGRQFSNSRSEMNVSTLELGDSALYLCASSSGVARSGNTIYFGEGSWLTVV.

Concerning this clonotype: One end of the junction is discordant with germline, which a read error may explain. This chain uses TRBV7-7 with TRBJ2-1, with a possible D match to TRBD2 (5 bases). Germline lookup yields CDR1 SSHAT and CDR2 FNYEAQ (reference sequence). The CDR3 covers 14 residues. In DNA, the CDR3 is TGTGCTAGCAGCGCCAGTGGGAGCGCCAATGAGCAGTTCTTC. Protein: CASSASGSANEQFF.

This clonotype was recorded a few times. This chain connects TRBV12-3 or TRBV12-4 to TRBJ2-7, with 7 nucleotides matching TRBD1. The CDR3 consists of 15 residues. Trimming removed 6 bases from V and 4 bases from J; junction bases left unmatched: 12. Here the CDR3 DNA reads TGTGCCAGCAGAAGAAATACAGGGGTTGGGTACGAGCAGTACTTC. Translation gives CASRRNTGVGYEQYF.

This chain uses TRBV5-1 with TRBJ2-1; TRBD2 aligns across 10 bases. The ends lost 4 bases at V and 5 bases at J; junction bases unmatched: 9. CDR3 length equals 16 residues. CDR1 is SGHRS, CDR2 YFSETQ, per germline. The CDR3 is CASSPKAGGRDNEQFF. The CDR3 nucleotides are TGCGCCAGCAGCCCAAAAGCGGGAGGGAGAGACAATGAGCAGTTCTTC. The full variable domain, its missing parts supplied by reference TRBV5-1 and TRBJ2-1, is KAGVTQTPRYLIKTRGQQVTLSCSPISGHRSVSWYQQTPGQGLQFLFEYFSETQRNKGNFPGRFSGRQFSNSRSEMNVSTLELGDSALYLCASSPKAGGRDNEQFFGPGTRLTVL.

The chain joins TRBV7-9 to TRBJ2-1, with unresolved D. The CDR3 length is 13 residues. Germline CDR1 SEHNR, CDR2 FQNEAQ (reference sequence). The germline V and J ends were trimmed by 7 bases and 3 bases, with 10 bases remaining between them. The CDR3 region is CASTLRVYNEQFF. The CDR3 DNA reads as TGTGCCAGCACTCTTCGGGTCTACAATGAGCAGTTCTTC.

In this sample, this clonotype turned up a few times. The V and J genes are TRBV5-5 and TRBJ2-1, with 12 bases matching TRBD2. The V segment lost 2 bases and the J segment 0 bases; nucleotides outside the gene matches: 3. CDR1 and CDR2 (germline): SGHKS, YYEKEE (reference sequence). The CDR3 runs to 17 residues. Written as DNA, the CDR3 is TGTGCCAGCAGCTTTGGACTAGCGGGGAACTCCTACAATGAGCAGTTCTTC. It codes for CASSFGLAGNSYNEQFF.